This TCR beta chain was obtained from a study of blood T cell repertoires in COVID-19. As for the study in general: Acute-phase and convalescent COVID-19 samples originated in the United States, Italy and Spain. Sources were T cells, B-cell-depleted T cells, or PBMCs; the material itself was cDNA or gDNA.

The CDR3 has 14 residues. Per the germline V gene, CDR1 is MDHEN and CDR2 is SYDVKM. V was clipped by 6 bases and J by 4 bases; unmatched bases: 7. Produced via immunoSEQ multiplex PCR; TCRdb's table is partial and in-frame only. The table lists about 120,000 clones, approximately 89% of them singletons, with over 9.5% in the top ten. The J gene is TRBJ1-2, the V gene TRBV28, with TRBD1 matching over 8 bases. Sequences were obtained from peripheral blood. This receptor was taken from a woman in her 70s with COVID-19, enrolled during active disease. This chain's CDR3 is CASSQGQESYGYTF. DNA for the CDR3: TGTGCCAGCAGCCAGGGACAGGAGAGCTATGGCTACACCTTC.